The present entry profiles one TCR beta chain with its context. This specimen belongs to a study of immune evolution from preneoplasia to lung adenocarcinoma. V shed 4 bases and J 6 bases; nucleotides not matched to a gene: 11. The CDR3 is 16 residues long. Germline loops: CDR1 SGHRS, CDR2 YFSETQ. Sequencing used immunoSEQ multiplex PCR; TCRdb keeps in-frame clones, though not all of them. This sample has about 3,300 clones, with 55% to 85% found just once. The specimen was FFPE minimally invasive lung adenocarcinoma tissue. The chain couples TRBV5-1 to TRBJ1-1, with 11 bases that match TRBD1. This sequence was found in a person aged 55 to 79 with lung adenocarcinoma. DNA of the CDR3: TGCGCCAGCAGCGTTGGGACAGGGGGGTTTGGCGCTGAAGCTTTCTTT. This translates into CASSVGTGGFGAEAFF.